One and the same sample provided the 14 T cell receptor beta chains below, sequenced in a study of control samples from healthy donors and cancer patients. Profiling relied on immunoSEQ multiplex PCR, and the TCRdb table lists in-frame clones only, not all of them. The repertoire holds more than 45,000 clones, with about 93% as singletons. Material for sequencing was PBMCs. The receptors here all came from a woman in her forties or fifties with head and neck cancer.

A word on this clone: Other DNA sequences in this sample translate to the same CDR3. The chain's CDR3 is CSAGGAGTQYF. The CDR3 nucleotides are TGCAGTGCTGGGGGGGCAGGTACGCAGTATTTT. The V and J genes are TRBV20-1 and TRBJ2-3; TRBD2 might be the D (7 bases). This CDR3 is 11 amino acids long. V shed 5 bases and J shed 8 bases, with 11 bases lying between them. Germline V gene lookup returns CDR1 DFQATT and CDR2 SNEGSKA (reference sequence).

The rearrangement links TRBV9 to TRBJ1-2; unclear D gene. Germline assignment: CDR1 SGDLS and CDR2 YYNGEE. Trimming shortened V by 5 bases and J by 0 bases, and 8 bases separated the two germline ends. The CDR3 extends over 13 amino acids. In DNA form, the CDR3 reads TGTGCCAGCAGTCCAGACGCTAACTATGGCTACACCTTC. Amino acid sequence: CASSPDANYGYTF.

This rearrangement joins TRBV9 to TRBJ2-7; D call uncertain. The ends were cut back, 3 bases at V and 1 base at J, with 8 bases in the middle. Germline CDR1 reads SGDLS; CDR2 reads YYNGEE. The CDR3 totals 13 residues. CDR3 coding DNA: TGTGCCAGCAGCGAGACCAGTTCCTACGAGCAGTACTTC. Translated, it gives CASSETSSYEQYF.

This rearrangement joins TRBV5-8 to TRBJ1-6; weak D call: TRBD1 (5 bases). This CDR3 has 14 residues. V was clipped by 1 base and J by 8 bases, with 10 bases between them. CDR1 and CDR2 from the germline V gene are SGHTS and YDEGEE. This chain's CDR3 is CASSLFQGDSPLHF. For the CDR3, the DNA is TGTGCCAGCAGCTTGTTCCAGGGCGATTCACCCCTCCACTTT.

Here the CDR3 DNA reads TGTGCCAGCGGAGGGGGGCGCCGTGGGGAGCAGTACTTC. It translates to CASGGGRRGEQYF. The chain recombines TRBV11-1 with TRBJ2-7; D assignment may be TRBD1 or TRBD2 (6 bases each). In germline, CDR1 is SGHAT, CDR2 FQDESV (reference sequence). This CDR3 comprises 13 residues. The V and J ends lost 8 bases and 7 bases respectively, with 18 bases between them.

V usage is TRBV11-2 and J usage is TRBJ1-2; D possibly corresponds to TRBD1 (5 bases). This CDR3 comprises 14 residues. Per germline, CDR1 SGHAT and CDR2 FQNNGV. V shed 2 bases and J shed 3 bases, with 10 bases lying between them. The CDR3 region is CASSLSQGHYGYTF. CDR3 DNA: TGTGCCAGCAGCTTATCCCAGGGTCACTATGGCTACACCTTC.

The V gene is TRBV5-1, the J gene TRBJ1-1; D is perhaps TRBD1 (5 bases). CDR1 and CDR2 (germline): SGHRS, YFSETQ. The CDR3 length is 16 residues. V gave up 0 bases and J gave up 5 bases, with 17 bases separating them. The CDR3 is CASSLDIQGVSTEAFF. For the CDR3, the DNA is TGCGCCAGCAGCTTGGATATTCAGGGTGTGAGTACTGAAGCTTTCTTT.

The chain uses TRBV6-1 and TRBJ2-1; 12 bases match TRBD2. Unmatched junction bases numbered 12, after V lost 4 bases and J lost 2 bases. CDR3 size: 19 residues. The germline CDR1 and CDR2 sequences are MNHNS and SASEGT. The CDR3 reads CASSGAETSGGLTYNEQFF. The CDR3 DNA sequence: TGTGCCAGCAGTGGGGCAGAGACTAGCGGGGGCCTTACCTACAATGAGCAGTTCTTC.

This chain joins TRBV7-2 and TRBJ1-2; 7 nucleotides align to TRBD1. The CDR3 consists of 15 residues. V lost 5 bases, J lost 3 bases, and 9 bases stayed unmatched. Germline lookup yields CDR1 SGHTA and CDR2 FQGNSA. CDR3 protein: CASSATTGPDYGYTF. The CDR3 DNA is TGTGCCAGCAGCGCCACGACAGGGCCCGACTATGGCTACACCTTC.

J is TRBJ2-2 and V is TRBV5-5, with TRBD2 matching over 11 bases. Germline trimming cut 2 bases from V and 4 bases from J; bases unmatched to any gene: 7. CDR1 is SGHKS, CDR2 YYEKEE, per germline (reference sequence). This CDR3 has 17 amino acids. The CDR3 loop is CASSLSLAGGITGELFF. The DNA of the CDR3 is TGTGCCAGCAGCTTAAGTCTAGCGGGAGGTATCACCGGGGAGCTGTTTTTT.

The CDR3 loop reads CASSSRTGGETQYF. For the CDR3, the DNA is TGTGCCAGCAGCTCACGGACAGGGGGGGAGACCCAGTACTTC. The chain links TRBV11-1 to TRBJ2-5; 10 bases align to TRBD1. This CDR3 has 14 amino acids. The trim removed 4 bases at V and 5 bases at J, leaving 4 bases unmatched. From germline, CDR1 is SGHAT and CDR2 FQDESV (reference sequence).

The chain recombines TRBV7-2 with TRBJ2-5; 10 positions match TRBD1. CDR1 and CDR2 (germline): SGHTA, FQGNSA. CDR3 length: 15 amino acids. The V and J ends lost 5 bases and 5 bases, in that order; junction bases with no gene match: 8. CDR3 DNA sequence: TGTGCCAGCAGCCCGGGACAGGGGAGGCGGGAGACCCAGTACTTC. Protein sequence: CASSPGQGRRETQYF.

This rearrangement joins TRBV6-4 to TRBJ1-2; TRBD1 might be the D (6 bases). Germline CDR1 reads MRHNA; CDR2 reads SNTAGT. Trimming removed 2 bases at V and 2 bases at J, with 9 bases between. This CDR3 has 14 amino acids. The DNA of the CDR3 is TGTGCCAGCAGTGACATGCAGGGGAACTATGGCTACACCTTC. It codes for CASSDMQGNYGYTF.

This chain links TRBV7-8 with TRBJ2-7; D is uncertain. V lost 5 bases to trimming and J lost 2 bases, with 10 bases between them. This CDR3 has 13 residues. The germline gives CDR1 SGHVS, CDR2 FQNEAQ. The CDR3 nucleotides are TGTGCCAGCAGCCCCCTTCTCCCCTACGAGCAGTACTTC. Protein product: CASSPLLPYEQYF.